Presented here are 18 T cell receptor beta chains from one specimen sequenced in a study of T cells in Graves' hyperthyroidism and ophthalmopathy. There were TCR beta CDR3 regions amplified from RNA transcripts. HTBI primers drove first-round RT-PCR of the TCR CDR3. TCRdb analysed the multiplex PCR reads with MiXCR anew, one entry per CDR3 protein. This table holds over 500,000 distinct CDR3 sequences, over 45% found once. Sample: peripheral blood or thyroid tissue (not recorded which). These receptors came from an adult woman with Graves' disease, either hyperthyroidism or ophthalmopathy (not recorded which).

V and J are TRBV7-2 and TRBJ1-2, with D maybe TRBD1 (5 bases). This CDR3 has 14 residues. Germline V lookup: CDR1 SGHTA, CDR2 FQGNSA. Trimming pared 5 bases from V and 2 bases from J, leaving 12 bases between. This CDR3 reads CASSQERGNYGYTF. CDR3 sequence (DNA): TGTGCCAGCAGCCAAGAGCGGGGGAACTATGGCTACACCTTC.

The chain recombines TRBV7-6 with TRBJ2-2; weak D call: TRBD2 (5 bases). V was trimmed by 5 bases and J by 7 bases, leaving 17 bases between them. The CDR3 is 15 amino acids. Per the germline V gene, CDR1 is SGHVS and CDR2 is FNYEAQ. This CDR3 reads CASSLSGNAHGELFF. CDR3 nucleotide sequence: TGTGCCAGCAGCCTAAGCGGAAACGCGCACGGGGAGCTGTTTTTT. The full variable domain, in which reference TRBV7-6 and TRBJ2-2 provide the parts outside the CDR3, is GAGVSQSPRYKVTKRGQDVALRCDPISGHVSLYWYRQALGQGPEFLTYFNYEAQQDKSGLPNDRFSAERPEGSISTLTIQRTEQRDSAMYRCASSLSGNAHGELFFGEGSRLTVL.

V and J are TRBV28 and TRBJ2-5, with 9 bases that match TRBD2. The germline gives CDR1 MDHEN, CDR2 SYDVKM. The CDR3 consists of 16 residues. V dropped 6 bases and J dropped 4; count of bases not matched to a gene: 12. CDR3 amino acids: CASRIASGAWGETQYF. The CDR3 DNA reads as TGTGCCAGCAGAATCGCTAGCGGGGCGTGGGGAGAGACCCAGTACTTC.

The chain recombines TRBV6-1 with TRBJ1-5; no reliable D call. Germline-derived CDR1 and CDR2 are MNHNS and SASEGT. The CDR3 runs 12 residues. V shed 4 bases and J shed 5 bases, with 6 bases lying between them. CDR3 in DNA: TGTGCCAGCAGTGCGGTCTATCAGCCCCAGCATTTT. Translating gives CASSAVYQPQHF.

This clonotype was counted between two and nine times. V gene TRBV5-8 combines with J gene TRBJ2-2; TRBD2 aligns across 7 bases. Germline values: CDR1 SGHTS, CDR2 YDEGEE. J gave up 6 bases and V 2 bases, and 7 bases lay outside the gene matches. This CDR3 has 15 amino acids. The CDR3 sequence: CASSLASGGAGELFF. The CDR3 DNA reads TGTGCCAGCAGCTTAGCTAGCGGAGGGGCCGGGGAGCTGTTTTTT.

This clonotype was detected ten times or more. CDR3 sequence: CATSDQTGTGYGYTF. The CDR3 DNA sequence: TGTGCCACCAGTGACCAGACAGGAACCGGCTATGGCTACACCTTC. The chain carries TRBV24-1 and TRBJ1-2; weak D call: TRBD1 (6 bases). The V end was cut by 4 bases, the J end by 4 bases, with 15 bases between. The CDR3 extends over 15 amino acids. CDR1 is KGHDR and CDR2 is SFDVKD in the germline V gene.

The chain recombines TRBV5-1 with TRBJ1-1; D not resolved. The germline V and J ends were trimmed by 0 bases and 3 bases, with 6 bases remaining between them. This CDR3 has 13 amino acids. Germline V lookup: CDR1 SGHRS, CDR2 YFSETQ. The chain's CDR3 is CASSLGFDTEAFF. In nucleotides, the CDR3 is TGCGCCAGCAGCTTGGGGTTCGACACTGAAGCTTTCTTT.

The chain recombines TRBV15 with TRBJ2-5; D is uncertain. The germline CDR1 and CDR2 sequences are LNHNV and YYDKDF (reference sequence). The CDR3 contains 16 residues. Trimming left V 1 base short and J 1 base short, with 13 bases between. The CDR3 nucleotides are TGTGCCACCAGCAGAGTTGGTAGCCTCCCCCAAGAGACCCAGTACTTC. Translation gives CATSRVGSLPQETQYF. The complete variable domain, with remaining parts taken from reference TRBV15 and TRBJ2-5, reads DAMVIQNPRYQVTQFGKPVTLSCSQTLNHNVMYWYQQKSSQAPKLLFHYYDKDFNNEADTPDNFQSRRPNTSFCFLDIRSPGLGDTAMYLCATSRVGSLPQETQYFGPGTRLLVL.

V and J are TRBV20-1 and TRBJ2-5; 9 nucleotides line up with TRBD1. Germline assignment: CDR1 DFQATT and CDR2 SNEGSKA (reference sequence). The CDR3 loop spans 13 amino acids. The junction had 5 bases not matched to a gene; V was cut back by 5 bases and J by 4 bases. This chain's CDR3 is CSAVGQGRETQYF. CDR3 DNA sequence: TGCAGTGCTGTAGGACAGGGGCGAGAGACCCAGTACTTC.

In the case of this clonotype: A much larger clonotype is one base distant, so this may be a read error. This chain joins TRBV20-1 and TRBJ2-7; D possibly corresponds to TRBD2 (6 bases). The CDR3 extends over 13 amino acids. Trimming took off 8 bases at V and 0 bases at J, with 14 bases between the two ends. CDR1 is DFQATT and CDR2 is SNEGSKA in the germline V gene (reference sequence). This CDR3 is CSTPGLSSYEQYF. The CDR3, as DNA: TGCAGTACTCCGGGACTCTCCTCCTACGAGCAGTACTTC.

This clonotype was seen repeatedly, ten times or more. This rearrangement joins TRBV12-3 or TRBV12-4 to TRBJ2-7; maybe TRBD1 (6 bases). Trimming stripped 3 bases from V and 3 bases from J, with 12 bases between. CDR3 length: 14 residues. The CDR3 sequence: CASSFRDTRYEQYF. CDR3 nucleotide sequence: TGTGCCAGCAGTTTCCGGGACACGCGCTACGAGCAGTACTTC.

CDR3 amino acids: CASSLATLAVGELFF. In DNA, the CDR3 is TGTGCCAGCAGCTTAGCCACACTAGCGGTCGGGGAGCTGTTTTTT. This rearrangement joins TRBV11-2 to TRBJ2-2; 8 bases are a match to TRBD2. V gave up 1 base and J gave up 7 bases; unmatched junction bases: 5. The CDR3 contains 15 residues. Germline CDR1 and CDR2: SGHAT and FQNNGV.

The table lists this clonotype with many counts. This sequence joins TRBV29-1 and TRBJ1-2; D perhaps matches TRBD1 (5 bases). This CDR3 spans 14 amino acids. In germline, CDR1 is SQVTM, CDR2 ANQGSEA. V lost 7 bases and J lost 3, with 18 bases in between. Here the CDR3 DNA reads TGCAGCGCTGGGGGGAAGCTTCTTGACTATGGCTACACCTTC. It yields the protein CSAGGKLLDYGYTF.

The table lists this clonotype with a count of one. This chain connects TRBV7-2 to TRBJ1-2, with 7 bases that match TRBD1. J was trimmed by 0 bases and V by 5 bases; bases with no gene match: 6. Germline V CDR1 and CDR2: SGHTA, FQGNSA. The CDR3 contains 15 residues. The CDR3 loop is CASSTTGASNYGYTF. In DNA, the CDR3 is TGTGCCAGCAGCACCACAGGGGCGTCTAACTATGGCTACACCTTC.

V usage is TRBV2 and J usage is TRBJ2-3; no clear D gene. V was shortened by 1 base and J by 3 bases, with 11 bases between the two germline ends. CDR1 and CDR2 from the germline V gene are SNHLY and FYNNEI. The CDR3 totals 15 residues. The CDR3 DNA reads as TGTGCCAGCAGTGAAGGTGCGTCGGAGACAGATACGCAGTATTTT. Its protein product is CASSEGASETDTQYF. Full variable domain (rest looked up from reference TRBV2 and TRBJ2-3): EPEVTQTPSHQVTQMGQEVILRCVPISNHLYFYWYRQILGQKVEFLVSFYNNEISEKSEIFDDQFSVERPDGSNFTLKIRSTKLEDSAMYFCASSEGASETDTQYFGPGTRLTVL.

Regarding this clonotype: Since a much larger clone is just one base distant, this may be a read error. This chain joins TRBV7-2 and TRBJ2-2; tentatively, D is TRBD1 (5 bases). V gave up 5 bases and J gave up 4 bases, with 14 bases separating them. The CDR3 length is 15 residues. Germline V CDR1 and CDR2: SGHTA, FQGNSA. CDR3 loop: CASSPRIRGTGELFF. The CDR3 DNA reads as TGTGCCAGCAGCCCCCGGATTAGGGGCACCGGGGAGCTGTTTTTT.

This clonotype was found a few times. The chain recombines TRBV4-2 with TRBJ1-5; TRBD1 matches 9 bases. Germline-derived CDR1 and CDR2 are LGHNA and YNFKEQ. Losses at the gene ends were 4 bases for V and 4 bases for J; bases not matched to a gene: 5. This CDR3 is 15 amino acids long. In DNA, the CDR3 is TGTGCCAGCAGCCGCAGGGGGACAGGGAATCAGCCCCAGCATTTT. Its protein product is CASSRRGTGNQPQHF.

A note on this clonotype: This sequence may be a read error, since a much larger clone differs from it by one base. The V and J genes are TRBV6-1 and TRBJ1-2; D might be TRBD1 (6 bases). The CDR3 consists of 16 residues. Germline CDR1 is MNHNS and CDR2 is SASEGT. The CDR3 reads CAGSESGAATYYGYTF. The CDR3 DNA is TGTGCCGGCAGTGAATCGGGGGCCGCTACTTACTATGGCTACACCTTC.